Presented here are 20 T cell receptor beta chains from one specimen sequenced in a study of cytomegalovirus exposure and HLA in healthy donors. The PCR ran on 60 Vbeta and 13 Jbeta primers. Libraries were prepared by immunoSEQ multiplex PCR; TCRdb keeps only in-frame clonotypes and omits some of them. Of more than 80,000 clones detected, around 85% appear once; the ten largest clones hold 3% to 4.5%. Sequencing was done on a sample of PBMCs. These TCRs come from a man in his fifties or sixties in good health and CMV-seronegative.

J is TRBJ1-2 and V is TRBV6-5; 8 bases match TRBD1. This CDR3 has 15 amino acids. V was pared by 0 bases and J by 2 bases, with 2 bases of the junction left unmatched. Germline V CDR1 and CDR2: MNHEY, SVGAGI. The DNA for the CDR3 is TGTGCCAGCAGTTACTCCAGGGGGCTCAACTATGGCTACACCTTC. Its translation: CASSYSRGLNYGYTF.

Comment on this clone: Other DNA sequences of this sample code for an identical CDR3. The rearrangement links TRBV7-9 to TRBJ1-1; the D gene is possibly TRBD1 (5 bases). The V and J ends lost 1 base and 2 bases respectively, with 8 bases between them. CDR1 and CDR2 from the germline V gene are SEHNR and FQNEAQ (reference sequence). The CDR3 extends over 14 amino acids. Here the CDR3 reads CASSLGQTNTEAFF. In DNA form, the CDR3 reads TGTGCCAGCAGCTTAGGACAGACCAACACTGAAGCTTTCTTT.

The chain combines TRBV29-1 with TRBJ2-1; D perhaps matches TRBD1 (5 bases). This CDR3 comprises 12 residues. From germline, CDR1 is SQVTM and CDR2 ANQGSEA. V lost 4 bases, J lost 2 bases, and 6 bases lay in between. CDR3 DNA sequence: TGCAGCGTTGGGACAACCTACAATGAGCAGTTCTTC. This translates into CSVGTTYNEQFF.

The V and J genes are TRBV2 and TRBJ2-2; a possible D gene is TRBD1 (6 bases). The V gene's germline CDR1 is SNHLY and CDR2 FYNNEI. This CDR3 is 15 amino acids long. Between the trimmed V and J ends, which lost 7 bases and 3 bases, there was a span of 15 bases. CDR3 coding DNA: TGTGCCAGCAAACAAGTGACAGGCGACACCGGGGAGCTGTTTTTT. This sequence encodes CASKQVTGDTGELFF.

With regard to this clone: Distinct nucleotide sequences in the sample also encode this CDR3. V gene TRBV30 combines with J gene TRBJ1-5; D gene ambiguous. The germline V and J ends were trimmed by 1 base and 1 base, with 5 bases remaining between them. CDR3 length equals 13 residues. CDR1 and CDR2 from the germline V gene are GTSNPN and SVGIG (reference sequence). CDR3: CAWSAGSNQPQHF. The DNA of the CDR3 is TGTGCCTGGAGTGCGGGGAGCAATCAGCCCCAGCATTTT.

The genes are TRBV30 and TRBJ1-2, with a possible D match to TRBD1 (5 bases). The CDR3 is 13 amino acids. CDR1 and CDR2 (germline): GTSNPN, SVGIG (reference sequence). The ends were cut back, 1 base at V and 8 bases at J, with 14 bases in the middle. The CDR3 coding sequence is TGTGCCTGGAGTGAGAACAGGCTGGAGGGCTACACCTTC. Translating gives CAWSENRLEGYTF.

This clone was seen a few times. The V and J genes are TRBV29-1 and TRBJ2-1; D is perhaps TRBD1 (5 bases). CDR3 length: 13 residues. Germline CDR1 SQVTM, CDR2 ANQGSEA. The V end was cut by 4 bases, the J end by 5 bases, with 12 bases between. CDR3: CSVAITRDNEQFF. CDR3 in DNA: TGCAGCGTTGCTATAACCAGGGACAATGAGCAGTTCTTC.

The chain couples TRBV11-1 to TRBJ1-6; 7 nucleotides agree with TRBD1. This CDR3 comprises 15 residues. Germline V gene lookup returns CDR1 SGHAT and CDR2 FQDESV (reference sequence). The junction had 6 bases not matched to a gene; V was cut back by 5 bases and J by 5 bases. The CDR3 loop reads CASSPGQLHNSPLHF. CDR3 coding DNA: TGTGCCAGCAGCCCGGGACAGCTACATAATTCACCCCTCCACTTT.

This clone has a handful of counts. This chain uses TRBV7-2 with TRBJ2-1; D perhaps matches TRBD2 (6 bases). The CDR3 length is 16 residues. CDR1 and CDR2 (germline): SGHTA, FQGNSA. V lost 2 bases and J 7 bases, leaving 18 bases between the germline ends. The CDR3 is CASSLNPLGLTNEQFF. CDR3 nucleotide sequence: TGTGCCAGCAGCTTAAATCCCTTGGGACTCACTAATGAGCAGTTCTTC.

The chain joins TRBV23-1 to TRBJ2-1; TRBD1 might be the D (7 bases). TRBV23-1 carries the ORF label, with uncertain function. This CDR3 spans 21 amino acids. Trimming removed 0 bases from V and 1 base from J, with 25 bases in between. CDR3 region: CASSQSLGGTENVPSYNEQFF. As DNA, the CDR3 is TGCGCCAGCAGTCAATCTTTAGGGGGGACAGAGAACGTCCCGTCCTACAATGAGCAGTTCTTC.

The chain links TRBV6-6 to TRBJ1-2; 12 bases agree with TRBD1. The length of the CDR3 is 16 residues. With 5 bases clipped from V and 3 bases from J, the junction kept 7 bases outside the gene matches. The germline gives CDR1 MNHNY, CDR2 SVGAGI (reference sequence). The DNA for the CDR3 is TGTGCCAGCAGTAGGGGGACAGGGGGCGCACACTATGGCTACACCTTC. Translated, it gives CASSRGTGGAHYGYTF.

The chain uses TRBV5-5 and TRBJ2-1; 13 nucleotides agree with TRBD2. The V and J ends lost 4 bases and 8 bases, in that order; junction bases with no gene match: 9. This CDR3 is 16 amino acids long. CDR1 and CDR2 (germline): SGHKS, YYEKEE (reference sequence). The CDR3, as DNA: TGTGCCAGCAGCACGACCGGGACTAGCGGGGTGTATGAGCAGTTCTTC. Residues: CASSTTGTSGVYEQFF. Supplemented by reference TRBV5-5 and TRBJ2-1, the full variable domain reads DAGVTQSPTHLIKTRGQQVTLRCSPISGHKSVSWYQQVLGQGPQFIFQYYEKEERGRGNFPDRFSARQFPNYSSELNVNALLLGDSALYLCASSTTGTSGVYEQFFGPGTRLTVL.

This chain links TRBV5-4 with TRBJ1-2, with D perhaps matching TRBD1 (6 bases). The CDR3 spans 15 residues. The V end lost 2 bases, the J end lost 8 bases, and 19 bases lay between the germline ends. Per the germline V gene, CDR1 is SGHNT and CDR2 is YYREEE (reference sequence). CDR3 residues: CASSFGSQGRDGYTF. The CDR3 nucleotides read TGTGCCAGCAGCTTTGGATCACAGGGCAGGGACGGCTACACCTTC.

A single count supports this clone. This chain connects TRBV7-3 to TRBJ2-1, with D possibly TRBD2 on 6 matching bases. The CDR3 is 15 amino acids. Germline V lookup: CDR1 SGHTA, CDR2 FQGTGA. V shed 4 bases and J shed 2 bases, with 12 bases lying between them. In DNA form, the CDR3 reads TGTGCCAGCAGCTACCTGGGGGGAACCTACAATGAGCAGTTCTTC. Translating gives CASSYLGGTYNEQFF.

This clone was detected only once. The V gene is TRBV7-2, the J gene TRBJ2-5; maybe TRBD2 (6 bases). This CDR3 comprises 15 residues. V was pared by 1 base and J by 2 bases, with 11 bases between. CDR1 is SGHTA and CDR2 is FQGNSA in the germline V gene. The CDR3 is CASSLVRTIQETQYF. The CDR3 DNA reads TGTGCCAGCAGCTTAGTACGGACTATACAAGAGACCCAGTACTTC. Filled out from reference TRBV7-2 and TRBJ2-5, the complete variable domain reads GAGVSQSPSNKVTEKGKDVELRCDPISGHTALYWYRQSLGQGLEFLIYFQGNSAPDKSGLPSDRFSAERTGGSVSTLTIQRTQQEDSAVYLCASSLVRTIQETQYFGPGTRLLVL.

The genes are TRBV6-1 and TRBJ2-5; the match to TRBD2 covers 9 bases. V shed 11 bases and J 5 bases; nucleotides not matched to a gene: 15. The CDR3 is 15 residues long. Germline CDR1 is MNHNS and CDR2 is SASEGT. Here the CDR3 DNA reads TGTGCCGCTTCCCGGGGCGGGGGGGGAGGGGAGACCCAGTACTTC. Its protein is CAASRGGGGGETQYF.

V and J are TRBV7-9 and TRBJ1-4; 8 bases align to TRBD1. Germline values: CDR1 SEHNR, CDR2 FQNEAQ (reference sequence). This CDR3 has 17 amino acids. V lost 7 bases and J lost 8; bases outside the gene matches: 18. The CDR3 spells CASTIFRGTGGREKLFF. The DNA for the CDR3 is TGTGCCAGCACCATTTTTCGGGGGACAGGTGGAAGAGAAAAACTGTTTTTT.

The V and J genes are TRBV6-1 and TRBJ1-1; 8 bases line up with TRBD1. Losses at the gene ends were 6 bases for V and 6 bases for J; bases not matched to a gene: 6. Germline V gene lookup returns CDR1 MNHNS and CDR2 SASEGT. This CDR3 has 13 residues. DNA of the CDR3: TGTGCCAGCAGAGAGACAGGGGATCCTGAAGCTTTCTTT. It translates to CASRETGDPEAFF.

V is TRBV25-1 and J is TRBJ1-3; 9 bases are a match to TRBD1. CDR3 length equals 14 residues. Germline V gene sequence: CDR1 MGHDK, CDR2 SYGVNS. The V segment lost 7 bases and the J segment 3 bases; nucleotides outside the gene matches: 4. The CDR3 spells CASKGQGLGNTIYF. CDR3 nucleotides: TGTGCCAGCAAGGGACAGGGCCTTGGAAACACCATATATTTT.

CDR3 nucleotide sequence: TGTGCCAGCAGCTTGTGGGGGGGCTTTGTCTCCGGGGAGCTGTTTTTT. It codes for CASSLWGGFVSGELFF. The chain employs TRBV5-4 and TRBJ2-2, with D perhaps matching TRBD2 (7 bases). There are 16 residues in the CDR3. The V gene's germline CDR1 is SGHNT and CDR2 YYREEE (reference sequence). The V and J ends lost 1 base and 6 bases respectively, with 16 bases between them.